This entry lists 9 T cell receptor beta chains sequenced from one sample in a study of spatial heterogeneity in lung cancer. TCRdb used MiXCR to reprocess the 5' RACE reads, holding one entry per CDR3 protein. There are approximately 240 distinct CDR3 sequences in the sample; 45% to 50% occur only once, and roughly 72% lies in the top ten. Noted time point: sample taken at primary tumor resection. Material for sequencing was whole RNA from tumor, nontumor lung or frozen PBMC, left unsorted. The material sequenced was PBMCs, taken at surgery. These receptors came from a male donor with early-stage non-small cell lung cancer.

About this clonotype: In a library made to pick up alpha chains, this beta chain is a stray read with a size that means little. This chain links TRBV12-3 or TRBV12-4 with TRBJ2-1, with D perhaps matching TRBD2 (6 bases). This CDR3 comprises 15 residues. V dropped 7 bases and J dropped 0 bases, with 13 bases sitting between them. Here the CDR3 reads CASTRRGSSYNEQFF. In nucleotides, the CDR3 is TGTGCCAGCACTCGACGGGGGAGCTCCTACAATGAGCAGTTCTTC.

As regards this clonotype: In a library made to pick up alpha chains, this beta chain is a stray read with a size that means little. The rearrangement joins TRBV7-3 to TRBJ1-2; D not certain. Germline V gene lookup returns CDR1 SGHTA and CDR2 FQGTGA. The germline V and J ends were trimmed by 2 bases and 8 bases, with 12 bases remaining between them. The CDR3 spans 13 residues. This chain's CDR3 is CASSLFPPLGYTF. CDR3 nucleotides: TGTGCCAGCAGCTTATTCCCTCCTTTAGGCTACACCTTC.

Note on this clonotype: Since the library was made to target alpha chains, this beta chain is a stray read and its abundance is not meaningful. This chain uses TRBV12-5 with TRBJ1-6, with 9 bases identical to TRBD1. J lost 10 bases, V lost 1 base, and 8 bases had no gene match. The length of the CDR3 is 16 residues. Germline loops: CDR1 LGHNT, CDR2 FRNRAP. The chain's CDR3 is CASGLEVGQGNSPLHF. The CDR3, as DNA: TGTGCTAGTGGTTTGGAGGTCGGACAGGGGAACTCACCCCTCCACTTT. The variable domain in full, with the rest retrieved from reference TRBV12-5 and TRBJ1-6, is DARVTQTPRHKVTEMGQEVTMRCQPILGHNTVFWYRQTMMQGLELLAYFRNRAPLDDSGMPKDRFSAEMPDATLATLKIQPSEPRDSAVYFCASGLEVGQGNSPLHFGNGTRLTVT.

This clonotype was observed a handful of times. A library made for alpha chains picked up this beta chain off target, so its size means little. V and J are TRBV9 and TRBJ2-7; 9 bases map to TRBD2. Germline lookup yields CDR1 SGDLS and CDR2 YYNGEE. The CDR3 length is 17 residues. V lost 0 bases, J lost 6 bases, and 13 bases stayed unmatched. The CDR3, as DNA: TGTGCCAGCAGCGTAGGAGTTGGCGGGGGGGACCTCTCCGAGCAGTACTTC. This codes for CASSVGVGGGDLSEQYF.

To note about this clonotype: This CDR3 is missing its conserved last phenylalanine or tryptophan, likely due to a read error. Little can be read into the size of this beta chain, an off-target read in a library designed for alpha chains. CDR3 DNA: TGTGCCAGCAGCTTACCGGGACAGGGTTGGAGTGGCTACACCTCC. Protein product: CASSLPGQGWSGYTS. V and J are TRBV7-6 and TRBJ1-2, with 9 bases that match TRBD1. The CDR3 loop spans 15 amino acids. Germline-derived CDR1 and CDR2 are SGHVS and FNYEAQ. V was pared by 2 bases and J by 7 bases, with 8 bases of the junction left unmatched.

This clonotype was detected only once. This beta chain is a stray sequence in a library constructed for alpha chains; its clone size is not meaningful. The chain combines TRBV5-1 with TRBJ1-2; D remains unclear. This CDR3 has 12 residues. Trimming left V 0 bases short and J 4 bases short, with 4 bases between. Looked up from germline, CDR1 is SGHRS and CDR2 is YFSETQ. The CDR3: CASSLGIYGYTF. DNA of the CDR3: TGCGCCAGCAGCTTGGGGATCTATGGCTACACCTTC.

As regards this clonotype: In a library made to pick up alpha chains, this beta chain is a stray read with a size that means little. The genes are TRBV29-1 and TRBJ2-2; either TRBD1 or TRBD2 may fit D (5 bases each). The V end was cut by 7 bases, the J end by 4 bases, with 19 bases between. CDR1 SQVTM and CDR2 ANQGSEA come from the germline V gene. This CDR3 comprises 15 residues. CDR3 loop: CSAKKDGGFTGELFF. The CDR3 DNA is TGCAGCGCCAAGAAAGATGGGGGATTCACCGGGGAGCTGTTTTTT.

Points on this clonotype: This beta chain represents an off-target read in a library built for alpha chains; its size is of limited meaning. The chain uses TRBV11-2 and TRBJ2-1, with 9 positions matching TRBD2. The CDR3 runs 15 residues. Germline CDR1 and CDR2: SGHAT and FQNNGV. V gave up 4 bases and J gave up 8 bases; unmatched junction bases: 9. This CDR3 reads CASSSTSGGQYEQFF. The CDR3 DNA follows: TGTGCCAGCAGCTCGACTAGCGGTGGACAATATGAGCAGTTCTTC.

A word on this clonotype: Since the library was made to target alpha chains, this beta chain is a stray read and its abundance is not meaningful. DNA of the CDR3: TGTGCCAGCAGACTCTCTCGAGACAATGAGCAGTTCTTC. Protein: CASRLSRDNEQFF. The chain joins TRBV6-5 to TRBJ2-1; D remains ambiguous. The CDR3 loop spans 13 amino acids. Trimming shortened V by 6 bases and J by 5 bases, and 11 bases separated the two germline ends. In germline, CDR1 is MNHEY, CDR2 SVGAGI.